A selection of T cell receptor beta chains follows, all from one sample in a study of Ad26.COV2.S vaccination and SARS-CoV-2 variants. The data were produced by immunoSEQ multiplex PCR, yet TCRdb's version contains in-frame clones alone and is incomplete. The sample lists about 680,000 clones, 70% to 90% occurring once. This material consisted of peripheral blood, taken in a trial of Ad26.COV2.S vaccine versus placebo. These receptors were taken from a person between 18 and 65 years old who received the Ad26.COV2.S COVID-19 vaccine or a placebo. CDR3s include the opening cysteine and the closing phenylalanine or tryptophan. The D gene is left open where the match is weak. Some rows have no size entry. The others give once, few or many, or a class for an expanded clone.

-	TRBV6-1	-	TRBJ1-5	CASSETGHQPQHF	TGTGCCAGCAGTGAAACAGGGCATCAGCCCCAGCATTTT
TRBD1	TRBV30	once	TRBJ2-5	CAWSVLRTGRETQYF	TGTGCCTGGAGTGTACTGAGGACAGGGAGAGAGACCCAGTACTTC
-	TRBV2	-	TRBJ1-2	CASRGGSFGYTF	TGTGCCAGCAGGGGGGGATCTTTTGGCTACACCTTC
-	TRBV9	-	TRBJ2-3	CASSVELITDTQYF	TGTGCCAGCAGCGTAGAACTCATCACAGATACGCAGTATTTT
TRBD1	TRBV9	-	TRBJ1-3	CASSPGQGGAGNTIYF	TGTGCCAGCAGCCCAGGACAGGGGGGAGCTGGAAACACCATATATTTT
-	TRBV7-9	-	TRBJ2-3	CASSLALTDTDTQYF	TGTGCCAGCAGCTTAGCTCTGACGGACACAGATACGCAGTATTTT
TRBD1	TRBV25-1	-	TRBJ2-1	CASRTGLEQFF	TGTGCCAGCAGGACAGGGCTTGAGCAGTTCTTC
-	TRBV7-2	-	TRBJ1-6	CASSLGQGYSPLHF	TGTGCCAGCAGCTTAGGGCAGGGGTATTCACCCCTCCACTTT
TRBD1	TRBV4-3	-	TRBJ2-7	CASSYRDREGNEQYF	TGCGCCAGCAGCTACCGGGACAGGGAGGGGAACGAGCAGTACTTC
TRBD1	TRBV7-2	once	TRBJ2-1	CASSLQGAHYNEQFF	TGTGCCAGCAGCTTACAGGGGGCCCACTACAATGAGCAGTTCTTC
TRBD1	TRBV5-6	-	TRBJ2-4	CASSPGTGKKNIQYF	TGTGCCAGCAGTCCCGGGACAGGGAAGAAAAACATTCAGTACTTC
-	TRBV11-2	once	TRBJ1-3	CASSLAGGSSSGNTIYF	TGTGCCAGCAGCTTAGCGGGCGGGAGTAGCTCTGGAAACACCATATATTTT
-	TRBV6-5	-	TRBJ2-2	CASSYGETGELFF	TGTGCCAGCAGTTACGGGGAAACCGGGGAGCTGTTTTTT
-	TRBV6-2/TRBV6-3	-	TRBJ2-5	CASSRKETQYF	TGTGCCAGCAGTAGAAAAGAGACCCAGTACTTC
-	TRBV11-2	-	TRBJ2-7	CASSLGPGKTYEQYF	TGTGCCAGCAGCTTAGGCCCGGGAAAAACCTACGAGCAGTACTTC
TRBD2	TRBV24-1	-	TRBJ2-1	CATSDLTLAGGGEQFF	TGTGCCACCAGTGATTTAACGCTAGCGGGGGGTGGAGAGCAGTTCTTC
TRBD1	TRBV12-3/TRBV12-4	once	TRBJ1-2	CACGGTDSYGYTF	TGTGCCTGTGGGGGGACAGATTCCTATGGCTACACCTTC
TRBD1	TRBV10-3	-	TRBJ1-2	CAIRGQGGGYTF	TGTGCCATCAGGGGACAGGGGGGAGGCTACACCTTC
-	TRBV5-4	-	TRBJ2-1	CASSSDYYNEQFF	TGTGCCAGCAGCTCCGACTACTACAATGAGCAGTTCTTC
-	TRBV25-1	-	TRBJ1-6	CASSHYTGSSPLHF	TGTGCCAGCAGTCACTATACTGGCAGTTCACCCCTCCACTTT
-	TRBV11-3	-	TRBJ2-7	CASSGGPFGEQYF	TGTGCCAGCAGTGGAGGTCCCTTTGGCGAGCAGTACTTC
TRBD1	TRBV10-3	-	TRBJ1-6	CAISASPGQGNSPLHF	TGTGCCATCAGTGCATCACCGGGACAGGGTAACTCACCCCTCCACTTT
TRBD1	TRBV18	once	TRBJ2-2	CASSQGQGRTGELFF	TGTGCCAGCTCACAGGGACAGGGGCGCACCGGGGAGCTGTTTTTT
TRBD2	TRBV11-1	-	TRBJ2-5	CASSLSGNQETQYF	TGTGCCAGCAGCTTAAGCGGGAACCAAGAGACCCAGTACTTC
-	TRBV5-1	-	TRBJ2-3	CASTDGNSNTQYF	TGCGCCAGTACGGACGGGAATTCCAATACGCAGTATTTT
-	TRBV6-1	-	TRBJ1-6	CASSELNRHSPLHF	TGTGCCAGCAGTGAACTTAACAGACATTCACCCCTCCACTTT
-	TRBV5-5	-	TRBJ1-1	CASSPDRENTEAFF	TGTGCCAGCAGCCCCGACAGAGAGAACACTGAAGCTTTCTTT
-	TRBV3-1/TRBV3-2	-	TRBJ1-4	CASTPGPGKKLFF	TGTGCCAGCACCCCGGGACCCGGGAAAAAACTGTTTTTT
-	TRBV6-2/TRBV6-3	-	TRBJ2-1	CASSYLGVSPYNEQFF	TGTGCCAGCAGTTACCTCGGGGTTAGCCCCTACAATGAGCAGTTCTTC
-	TRBV30	-	TRBJ1-3	CAWSVHARSGNTIYF	TGTGCCTGGAGTGTACACGCGCGCTCTGGAAACACCATATATTTT
-	TRBV4-1	-	TRBJ1-2	CASSQDPGRDLCF	TGCGCCAGCAGCCAAGATCCGGGACGGGACCTTTGCTTC